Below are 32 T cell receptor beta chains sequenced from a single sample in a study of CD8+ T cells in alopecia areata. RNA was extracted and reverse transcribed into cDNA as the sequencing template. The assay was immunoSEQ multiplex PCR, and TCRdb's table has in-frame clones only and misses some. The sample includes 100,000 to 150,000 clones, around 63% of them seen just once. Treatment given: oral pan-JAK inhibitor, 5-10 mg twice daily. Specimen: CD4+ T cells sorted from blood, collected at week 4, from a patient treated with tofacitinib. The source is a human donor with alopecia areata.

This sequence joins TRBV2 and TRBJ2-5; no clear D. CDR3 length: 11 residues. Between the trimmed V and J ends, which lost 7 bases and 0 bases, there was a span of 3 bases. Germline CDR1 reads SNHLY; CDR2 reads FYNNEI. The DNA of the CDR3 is TGTGCCAGCATATACCAAGAGACCCAGTACTTC. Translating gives CASIYQETQYF.

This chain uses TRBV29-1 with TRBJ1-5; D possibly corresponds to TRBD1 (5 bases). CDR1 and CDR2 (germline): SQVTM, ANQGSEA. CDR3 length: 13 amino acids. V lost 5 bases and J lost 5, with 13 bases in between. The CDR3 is CSVKWGVDQPQHF. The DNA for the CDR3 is TGCAGCGTTAAATGGGGCGTCGATCAGCCCCAGCATTTT.

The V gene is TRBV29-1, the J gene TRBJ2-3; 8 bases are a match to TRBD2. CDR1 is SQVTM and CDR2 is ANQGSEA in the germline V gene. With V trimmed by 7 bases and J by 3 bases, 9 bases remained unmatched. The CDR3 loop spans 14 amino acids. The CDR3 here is CSAYTGTSTDTQYF. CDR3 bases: TGCAGCGCATACACCGGGACTAGTACAGATACGCAGTATTTT.

In DNA form, the CDR3 reads TGTGCCAGTGGGCCGAACACCGGGGAGCTGTTTTTT. Its translation: CASGPNTGELFF. This chain uses TRBV9 with TRBJ2-2, with D uncertain. V lost 8 bases and J lost 0, with 5 bases in between. CDR1 SGDLS and CDR2 YYNGEE come from the germline V gene. The CDR3 consists of 12 residues.

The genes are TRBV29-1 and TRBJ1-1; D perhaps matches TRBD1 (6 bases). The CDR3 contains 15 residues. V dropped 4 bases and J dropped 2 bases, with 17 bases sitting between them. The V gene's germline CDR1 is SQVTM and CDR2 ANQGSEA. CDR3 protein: CSVGRPRGRNTEAFF. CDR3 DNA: TGCAGCGTTGGAAGACCCAGGGGTCGCAACACTGAAGCTTTCTTT.

CDR3 sequence (DNA): TGTGCCAGCAGCTTAGCTAGCAATCAGCCCCAGCATTTT. It specifies CASSLASNQPQHF. The chain recombines TRBV7-9 with TRBJ1-5, with D unclear. Germline lookup yields CDR1 SEHNR and CDR2 FQNEAQ (reference sequence). This CDR3 region has 13 residues. Trimming took off 0 bases at V and 0 bases at J, with 0 bases between the two ends.

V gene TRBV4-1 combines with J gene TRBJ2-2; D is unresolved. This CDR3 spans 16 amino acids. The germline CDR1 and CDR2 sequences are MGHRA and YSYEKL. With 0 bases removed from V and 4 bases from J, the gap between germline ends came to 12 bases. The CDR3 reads CASSQEPIGGTGELFF. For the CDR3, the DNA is TGCGCCAGCAGCCAAGAACCCATTGGCGGCACCGGGGAGCTGTTTTTT.

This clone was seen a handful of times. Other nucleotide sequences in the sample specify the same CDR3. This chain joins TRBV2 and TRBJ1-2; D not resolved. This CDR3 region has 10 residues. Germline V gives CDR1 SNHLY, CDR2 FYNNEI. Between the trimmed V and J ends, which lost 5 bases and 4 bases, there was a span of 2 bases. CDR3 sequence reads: CASSSYGYTF. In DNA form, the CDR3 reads TGTGCCAGCAGTAGCTATGGCTACACCTTC.

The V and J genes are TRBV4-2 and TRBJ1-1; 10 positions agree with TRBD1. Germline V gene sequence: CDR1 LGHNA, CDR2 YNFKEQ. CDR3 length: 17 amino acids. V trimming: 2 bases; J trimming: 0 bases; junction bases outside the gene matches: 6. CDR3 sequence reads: CASSQRPTGGMNTEAFF. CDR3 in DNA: TGTGCCAGCAGCCAAAGACCGACAGGGGGCATGAACACTGAAGCTTTCTTT.

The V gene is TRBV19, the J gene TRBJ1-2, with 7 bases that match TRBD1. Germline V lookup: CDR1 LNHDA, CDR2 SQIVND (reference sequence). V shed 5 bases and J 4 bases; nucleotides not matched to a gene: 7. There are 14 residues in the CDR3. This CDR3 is CASSSRQGSYGYTF. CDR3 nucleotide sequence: TGTGCCAGTAGTTCCCGACAGGGATCCTATGGCTACACCTTC.

CDR3 DNA: TGTGCCTGGAGTCCTTCCTGGATCCAAGAGACCCAGTACTTC. Encoded protein: CAWSPSWIQETQYF. The rearrangement links TRBV30 to TRBJ2-5; D call uncertain. CDR1 is GTSNPN and CDR2 is SVGIG in the germline V gene (reference sequence). V was clipped by 2 bases and J by 1 base, with 11 bases between them. The CDR3 has 14 residues.

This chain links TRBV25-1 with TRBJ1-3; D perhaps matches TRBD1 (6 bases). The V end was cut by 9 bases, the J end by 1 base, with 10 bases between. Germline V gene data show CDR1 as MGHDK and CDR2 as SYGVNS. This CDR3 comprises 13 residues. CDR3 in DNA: TGTGCCAGTCAGGGGTTATCTGGAAACACCATATATTTT. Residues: CASQGLSGNTIYF. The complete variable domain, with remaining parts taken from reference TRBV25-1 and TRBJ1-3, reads EADIYQTPRYLVIGTGKKITLECSQTMGHDKMYWYQQDPGMELHLIHYSYGVNSTEKGDLSSESTVSRIRTEHFPLTLESARPSHTSQYLCASQGLSGNTIYFGEGSWLTVV.

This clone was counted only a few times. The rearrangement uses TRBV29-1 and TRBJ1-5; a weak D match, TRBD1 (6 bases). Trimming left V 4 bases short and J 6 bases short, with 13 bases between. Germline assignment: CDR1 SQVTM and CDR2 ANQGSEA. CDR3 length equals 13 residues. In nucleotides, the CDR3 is TGCAGCGTTGCTAACAGGGTTGGTCAGCCCCAGCATTTT. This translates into CSVANRVGQPQHF.

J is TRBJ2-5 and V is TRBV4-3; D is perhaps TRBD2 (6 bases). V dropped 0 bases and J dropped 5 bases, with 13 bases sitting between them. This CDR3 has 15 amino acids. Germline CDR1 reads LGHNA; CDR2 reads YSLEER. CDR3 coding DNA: TGCGCCAGCAGCCAAGATTACGGGGGTTTGGAGACCCAGTACTTC. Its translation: CASSQDYGGLETQYF.

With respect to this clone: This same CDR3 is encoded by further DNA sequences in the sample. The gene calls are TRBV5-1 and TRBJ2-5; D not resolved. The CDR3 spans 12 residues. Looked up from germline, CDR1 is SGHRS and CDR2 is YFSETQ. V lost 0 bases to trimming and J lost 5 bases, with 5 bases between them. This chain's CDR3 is CASSLVRETQYF. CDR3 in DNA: TGCGCCAGCAGCTTGGTAAGGGAGACCCAGTACTTC.

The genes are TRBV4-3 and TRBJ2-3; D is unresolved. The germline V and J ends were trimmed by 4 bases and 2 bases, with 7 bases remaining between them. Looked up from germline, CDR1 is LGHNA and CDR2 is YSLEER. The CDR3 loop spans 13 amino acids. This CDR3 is CASSPGHTDTQYF. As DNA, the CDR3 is TGCGCCAGCAGCCCAGGCCACACAGATACGCAGTATTTT.

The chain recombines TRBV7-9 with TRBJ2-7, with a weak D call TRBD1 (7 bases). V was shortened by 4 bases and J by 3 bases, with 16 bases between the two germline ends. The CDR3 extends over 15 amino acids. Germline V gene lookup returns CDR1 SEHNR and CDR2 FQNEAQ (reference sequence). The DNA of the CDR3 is TGTGCCAGCAGCTCCCAGACAGGGAGGAACTACGAGCAGTACTTC. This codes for CASSSQTGRNYEQYF.

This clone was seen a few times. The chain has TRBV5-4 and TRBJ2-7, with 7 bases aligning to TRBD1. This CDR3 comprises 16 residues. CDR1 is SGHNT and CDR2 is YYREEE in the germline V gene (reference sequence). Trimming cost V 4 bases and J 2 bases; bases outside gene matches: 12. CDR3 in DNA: TGTGCCAGCAGCCCGCGACAGGGCGGTAACCCCTACGAGCAGTACTTC. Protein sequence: CASSPRQGGNPYEQYF.

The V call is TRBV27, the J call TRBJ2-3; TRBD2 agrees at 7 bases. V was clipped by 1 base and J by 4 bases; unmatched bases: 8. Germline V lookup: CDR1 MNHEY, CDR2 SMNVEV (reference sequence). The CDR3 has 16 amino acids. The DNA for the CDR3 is TGTGCCAGCAGTTTATTAGGCGGGAGTCGTGCAGATACGCAGTATTTT. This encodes CASSLLGGSRADTQYF.

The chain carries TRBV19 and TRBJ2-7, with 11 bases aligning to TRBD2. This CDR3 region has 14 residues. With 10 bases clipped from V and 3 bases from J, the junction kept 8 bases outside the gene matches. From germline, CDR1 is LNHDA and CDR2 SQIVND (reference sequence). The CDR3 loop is CATAGTSGLYEQYF. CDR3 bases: TGTGCCACTGCCGGGACTAGCGGCCTCTACGAGCAGTACTTC.

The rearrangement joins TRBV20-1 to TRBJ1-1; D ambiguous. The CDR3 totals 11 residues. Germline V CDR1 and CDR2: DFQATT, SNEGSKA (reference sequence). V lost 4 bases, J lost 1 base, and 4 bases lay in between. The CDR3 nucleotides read TGCAGTGCTAACACGAACACTGAAGCTTTCTTT. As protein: CSANTNTEAFF.

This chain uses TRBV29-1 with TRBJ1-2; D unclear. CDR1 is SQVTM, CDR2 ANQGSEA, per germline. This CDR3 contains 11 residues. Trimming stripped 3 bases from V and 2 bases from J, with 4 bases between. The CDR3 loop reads CSVDQNYGYTF. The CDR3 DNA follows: TGCAGCGTTGATCAGAACTATGGCTACACCTTC.

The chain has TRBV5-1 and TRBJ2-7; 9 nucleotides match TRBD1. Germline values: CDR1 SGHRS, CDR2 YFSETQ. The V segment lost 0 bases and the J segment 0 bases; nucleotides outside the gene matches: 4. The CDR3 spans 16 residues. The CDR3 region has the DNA TGCGCCAGCAGCTTGGGGACAGGGGTACCCTCCTACGAGCAGTACTTC. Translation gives CASSLGTGVPSYEQYF.

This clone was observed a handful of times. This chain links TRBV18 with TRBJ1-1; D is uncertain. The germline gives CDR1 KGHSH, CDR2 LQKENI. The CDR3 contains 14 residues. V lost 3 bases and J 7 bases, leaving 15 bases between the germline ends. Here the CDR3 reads CASSPGSGGNEAFF. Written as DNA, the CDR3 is TGTGCCAGCTCACCCGGATCGGGTGGAAATGAAGCTTTCTTT.

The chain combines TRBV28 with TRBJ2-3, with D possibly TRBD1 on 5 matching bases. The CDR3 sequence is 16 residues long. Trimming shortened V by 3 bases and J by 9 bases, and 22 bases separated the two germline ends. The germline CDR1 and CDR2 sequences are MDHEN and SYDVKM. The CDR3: CASSFHVGKGLGTQYF. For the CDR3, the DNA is TGTGCCAGCAGTTTCCACGTTGGCAAGGGGCTGGGGACGCAGTATTTT.

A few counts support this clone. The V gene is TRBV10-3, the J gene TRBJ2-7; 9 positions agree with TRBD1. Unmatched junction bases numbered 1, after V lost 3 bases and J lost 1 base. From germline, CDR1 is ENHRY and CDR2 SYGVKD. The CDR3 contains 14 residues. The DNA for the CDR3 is TGTGCCATCAGTGAACAGGGGGCATCCTACGAGCAGTACTTC. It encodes CAISEQGASYEQYF.

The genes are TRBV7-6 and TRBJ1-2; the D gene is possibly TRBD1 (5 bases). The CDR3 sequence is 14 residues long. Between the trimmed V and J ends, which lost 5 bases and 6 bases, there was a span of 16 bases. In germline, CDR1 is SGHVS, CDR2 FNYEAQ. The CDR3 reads CASSLDPRGHGYTF. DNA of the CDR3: TGTGCCAGCAGCCTCGACCCCCGGGGCCATGGCTACACCTTC.

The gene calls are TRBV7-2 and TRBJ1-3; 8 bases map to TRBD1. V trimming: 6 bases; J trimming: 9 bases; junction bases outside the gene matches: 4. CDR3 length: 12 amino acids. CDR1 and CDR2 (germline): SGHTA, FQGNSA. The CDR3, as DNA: TGTGCCAGCAGACTGCAGGGGGCCACCATATATTTT. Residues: CASRLQGATIYF.

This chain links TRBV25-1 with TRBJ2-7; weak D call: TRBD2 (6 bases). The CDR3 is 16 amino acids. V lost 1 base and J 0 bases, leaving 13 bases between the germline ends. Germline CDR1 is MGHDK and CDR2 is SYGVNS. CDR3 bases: TGTGCCAGCAGTGAATCCCCCGGGACTGACTCCTACGAGCAGTACTTC. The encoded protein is CASSESPGTDSYEQYF.

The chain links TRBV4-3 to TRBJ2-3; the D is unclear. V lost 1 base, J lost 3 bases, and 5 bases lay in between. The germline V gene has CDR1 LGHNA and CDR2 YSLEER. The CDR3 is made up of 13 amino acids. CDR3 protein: CASSQASTDTQYF. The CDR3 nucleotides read TGCGCCAGCAGCCAAGCTTCGACAGATACGCAGTATTTT.

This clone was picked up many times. The CDR3 protein is CASGRDSPQFF. In DNA, the CDR3 is TGTGCCAGCGGTAGGGACTCCCCCCAGTTCTTC. This chain links TRBV7-9 with TRBJ2-1; the D gene is possibly TRBD2 (6 bases). CDR1 is SEHNR and CDR2 is FQNEAQ in the germline V gene (reference sequence). V was clipped by 8 bases and J by 13 bases, with 15 bases between them. CDR3 length equals 11 residues.

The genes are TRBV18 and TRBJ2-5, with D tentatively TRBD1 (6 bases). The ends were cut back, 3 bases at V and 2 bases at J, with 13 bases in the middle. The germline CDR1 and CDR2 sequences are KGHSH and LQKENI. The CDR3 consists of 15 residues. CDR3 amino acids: CASSPNSGTQETQYF. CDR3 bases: TGTGCCAGCTCACCTAACTCCGGGACACAAGAGACCCAGTACTTC. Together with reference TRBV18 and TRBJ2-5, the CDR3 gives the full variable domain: NAGVMQNPRHLVRRRGQEARLRCSPMKGHSHVYWYRQLPEEGLKFMVYLQKENIIDESGMPKERFSAEFPKEGPSILRIQQVVRGDSAAYFCASSPNSGTQETQYFGPGTRLLVL.